These T cell receptor beta chains were read from a single sample in a study of blood T cell repertoires in COVID-19. Method: immunoSEQ multiplex PCR; TCRdb's copy keeps in-frame clones and lacks some. The sample consists of about 190,000 clones, 88% of them appearing once. The specimen was peripheral blood. The source is a man aged 40-55 years with active or convalescent COVID-19. The CDR3 runs from the conserved cysteine through the conserved F or W. Part of the rows lack a size; the others show once, few, many or a class for expanded clones.

abundance | j_gene | v_gene | len | CDR3aa
- | TRBJ1-5 | TRBV19 | 13 | CATRGLVYEPQHF
- | TRBJ1-1 | TRBV2 | 14 | CASSRGGRNTEAFF
- | TRBJ2-5 | TRBV7-9 | 16 | CASSPGPGGDQETQYF
once | TRBJ2-3 | TRBV18 | 14 | CASSPIGRADTQYF
- | TRBJ1-6 | TRBV10-3 | 17 | CAISDKGTGGENSPLHF
few | TRBJ2-5 | TRBV11-2 | 17 | CASSLDLPGGAQETQYF
- | TRBJ2-1 | TRBV5-6 | 12 | CASSLLADEQFF
- | TRBJ1-5 | TRBV11-2 | 14 | CASSLDQGNQPQHF
- | TRBJ2-1 | TRBV28 | 14 | CASSFRLFADEQFF
- | TRBJ1-6 | TRBV27 | 15 | CASSPLAGNNSPLHF
- | TRBJ2-1 | TRBV9 | 14 | CASSVVTRGNEQFF
- | TRBJ1-1 | TRBV18 | 12 | CASSPQPGEAFF
- | TRBJ2-6 | TRBV7-2 | 18 | CASSLAGLAGFGANVLTF
- | TRBJ2-3 | TRBV7-9 | 15 | CASSFRQASTDTQYF
- | TRBJ2-5 | TRBV11-3 | 14 | CASSQIQGAVTQYF
- | TRBJ2-1 | TRBV28 | 16 | CASSFAGTAFGNEQFF
- | TRBJ1-2 | TRBV3-1/TRBV3-2 | 14 | CASSYPGQGYGYTF
- | TRBJ2-1 | TRBV7-2 | 11 | CASSYDRGQFF
- | TRBJ2-5 | TRBV4-3 | 20 | CASSQDWGRLAGGHQETQYF
- | TRBJ2-3 | TRBV19 | 13 | CASSTSGGDTQYF
few | TRBJ2-7 | TRBV29-1 | 12 | CSVGRGSYEQYF
- | TRBJ2-3 | TRBV13 | 14 | CASSPTGSTDTQYF
- | TRBJ2-7 | TRBV29-1 | 12 | CSVRQGLNEQYF
- | TRBJ2-2 | TRBV6-1 | 19 | CASSEARGGRGLGTGELFF
once | TRBJ2-7 | TRBV10-2 | 14 | CATMPGTKFYEQYF
- | TRBJ1-3 | TRBV28 | 15 | CASIPGGAGGNTIYF
- | TRBJ2-3 | TRBV5-6 | 14 | CASSLDRGTDTQYF
- | TRBJ1-1 | TRBV7-6 | 13 | CASSLARGTEAFF
- | TRBJ1-4 | TRBV28 | 17 | CASSLSRGGEVYEKLFF
- | TRBJ2-2 | TRBV6-6 | 15 | CASRWTSENTGELFF
- | TRBJ1-5 | TRBV6-5 | 13 | CASRAGLNQPQHF
once | TRBJ2-7 | TRBV3-1/TRBV3-2 | 13 | CASSRDRGTEQYF
once | TRBJ1-1 | TRBV6-5 | 15 | CASRRRGASPTEAFF
- | TRBJ1-2 | TRBV7-3 | 13 | CASSQGQGQGYTF
- | TRBJ1-3 | TRBV5-1 | 13 | CASSDVSSDTIYF
- | TRBJ2-5 | TRBV7-9 | 13 | CASSPWARETQYF
few | TRBJ1-2 | TRBV27 | 17 | CASSFNNPQGTRFGYTF
once | TRBJ2-1 | TRBV5-1 | 16 | CASSLDGQGANNEQFF
- | TRBJ2-5 | TRBV10-3 | 18 | CAISDLRGVLAEQETQYF
- | TRBJ2-3 | TRBV27 | 17 | CASTPDRDTLLTDTQYF
- | TRBJ2-7 | TRBV5-1 | 15 | CASSLGITGAYEQYF
- | TRBJ2-1 | TRBV5-1 | 16 | CASSLAGLDSYNEQFF
- | TRBJ2-7 | TRBV5-1 | 14 | CASSRDSYAYEQYF
- | TRBJ1-1 | TRBV2 | 12 | CASSRELYEAFF